The 22 T cell receptor beta chains below all came from one sample that was sequenced in a study of blood T cells in healthy people across ages. Alongside a J-beta primer mix, a sample-barcoded 5' primer served in a second PCR lasting about 7 to 12 cycles. TCRdb reprocessed the 5' RACE reads with MiXCR, giving one entry per CDR3 protein. The table includes 800,000 or so distinct CDR3 sequences, 20% to 25% detected once. This sample also appeared in a second study, on T cells of mothers and their children.

Sequenced: blood. The receptors come from a boy younger than 18 in good health.

The chain couples TRBV3-1 to TRBJ2-5, with 7 positions matching TRBD2. With the DNA end fitting TRBJ2-7 better, the J assignment may be wrong. The CDR3 sequence is 14 residues long. In germline, CDR1 is LGHDT, CDR2 YNNKEL (reference sequence). CDR3 nucleotides: TGTGCCAGCAGCCGGGACTACCTCTCCTACGAGCAGTACTTC. It encodes CASSRDYLSYEQYF.

This clonotype was observed a few times. The gene calls are TRBV19 and TRBJ2-5; D tentatively reads TRBD1 or TRBD2 (5 bases each). Germline V gene sequence: CDR1 LNHDA, CDR2 SQIVND (reference sequence). With 3 bases removed from V and 7 bases from J, the gap between germline ends came to 9 bases. The CDR3 loop spans 12 amino acids. Here the CDR3 DNA reads TGTGCCAGTAGTATCGCTGGGGGGACCCAGTACTTC. It specifies CASSIAGGTQYF. The full variable domain, its missing parts supplied by reference TRBV19 and TRBJ2-5, is DGGITQSPKYLFRKEGQNVTLSCEQNLNHDAMYWYRQDPGQGLRLIYYSQIVNDFQKGDIAEGYSVSREKKESFPLTVTSAQKNPTAFYLCASSIAGGTQYFGPGTRLLVL.

The V call is TRBV11-2, the J call TRBJ2-4; D is perhaps TRBD2 (6 bases). The germline V gene encodes CDR1 SGHAT and CDR2 FQNNGV. Trimming removed 0 bases at V and 5 bases at J, with 11 bases between. This CDR3 comprises 15 residues. The CDR3 DNA reads TGTGCCAGCAGCTTAGATGGAGGGCCCCAAAACATTCAGTACTTC. Its translation: CASSLDGGPQNIQYF. Combining the CDR3 with reference TRBV11-2 and TRBJ2-4 gives the whole variable domain EAGVAQSPRYKIIEKRQSVAFWCNPISGHATLYWYQQILGQGPKLLIQFQNNGVVDDSQLPKDRFSAERLKGVDSTLKIQPAKLEDSAVYLCASSLDGGPQNIQYFGAGTRLSVL.

This clonotype was picked up a small number of times. This chain joins TRBV9 and TRBJ2-3, with TRBD1 identical over 9 bases. Germline V gene lookup returns CDR1 SGDLS and CDR2 YYNGEE. This CDR3 is 17 amino acids long. V shed 6 bases and J 2 bases; nucleotides not matched to a gene: 13. The CDR3 here is CASNPSGGTGTTDTQYF. The CDR3 DNA reads TGTGCCAGCAATCCCTCAGGGGGGACAGGGACCACAGATACGCAGTATTTT. The complete variable domain, with remaining parts taken from reference TRBV9 and TRBJ2-3, reads DSGVTQTPKHLITATGQRVTLRCSPRSGDLSVYWYQQSLDQGLQFLIQYYNGEERAKGNILERFSAQQFPDLHSELNLSSLELGDSALYFCASNPSGGTGTTDTQYFGPGTRLTVL.

This clonotype was seen a few times. The gene calls are TRBV6-1 and TRBJ1-4; no firm D call. Germline V gene data show CDR1 as MNHNS and CDR2 as SASEGT. The germline V and J ends were trimmed by 5 bases and 7 bases, with 20 bases remaining between them. This CDR3 is built from 16 residues. CDR3 coding DNA: TGTGCCAGCAGTCCCCGGAGCCGTTTACGGGGTGAAAAACTGTTTTTT. Its translation: CASSPRSRLRGEKLFF.

The chain couples TRBV2 to TRBJ2-5; 10 positions agree with TRBD2. Germline V gene lookup returns CDR1 SNHLY and CDR2 FYNNEI. V dropped 7 bases and J dropped 5; count of bases not matched to a gene: 10. The CDR3 sequence is 15 residues long. The CDR3 reads CASIRTSGGRETQYF. Here the CDR3 DNA reads TGTGCCAGCATTCGGACTAGCGGAGGGCGGGAGACCCAGTACTTC.

A remark on this clonotype: A junction end diverges from the germline sequence, so it may reflect a read error. The V call is TRBV12-3 or TRBV12-4, the J call TRBJ2-5, with TRBD1 matching over 7 bases. The CDR3 length is 15 residues. The CDR3 spells CASSERRTGQETQCF. CDR3 in DNA: TGTGCCAGCAGTGAGCGAAGGACAGGTCAAGAGACCCAGTGCTTC.

This clonotype appeared a few times. This chain links TRBV12-3 or TRBV12-4 with TRBJ1-2; no clear D. This CDR3 contains 13 residues. V lost 2 bases, J lost 2 bases, and 6 bases lay in between. This chain's CDR3 is CASSLYGNYGYTF. DNA for the CDR3: TGTGCCAGCAGTTTATACGGGAACTATGGCTACACCTTC.

This clonotype was seen only a few times. V gene TRBV2 combines with J gene TRBJ1-5; TRBD1 aligns across 8 bases. V gave up 11 bases and J gave up 8 bases; unmatched junction bases: 11. The CDR3 sequence is 13 residues long. The germline CDR1 and CDR2 sequences are SNHLY and FYNNEI. CDR3 protein: CAAGGRAGEPQHF. The CDR3 coding sequence is TGTGCCGCAGGGGGCAGGGCTGGCGAGCCCCAGCATTTT. Supplemented by reference TRBV2 and TRBJ1-5, the full variable domain reads EPEVTQTPSHQVTQMGQEVILRCVPISNHLYFYWYRQILGQKVEFLVSFYNNEISEKSEIFDDQFSVERPDGSNFTLKIRSTKLEDSAMYFCAAGGRAGEPQHFGDGTRLSIL.

V is TRBV20-1 and J is TRBJ2-1; D is undetermined. Germline-derived CDR1 and CDR2 are DFQATT and SNEGSKA (reference sequence). This CDR3 is built from 11 residues. The ends were cut back, 3 bases at V and 10 bases at J, with 10 bases in the middle. The CDR3 loop is CSASPLGEQFF. The DNA of the CDR3 is TGCAGTGCTAGTCCGCTCGGGGAGCAGTTCTTC.

V gene TRBV13 combines with J gene TRBJ1-3; 12 bases line up with TRBD1. Per germline, CDR1 PRHDT and CDR2 FYEKMQ (reference sequence). Unmatched junction bases numbered 12, after V lost 5 bases and J lost 4 bases. This CDR3 is 18 amino acids long. DNA for the CDR3: TGTGCCAGCAGCAACCGGGACAGGGGGCGTTCCGGAGGAAACACCATATATTTT. The encoded protein is CASSNRDRGRSGGNTIYF.

V is TRBV6-5 and J is TRBJ2-7; TRBD1 matches 11 bases. CDR1 and CDR2 (germline): MNHEY, SVGAGI. This CDR3 region has 15 residues. The V and J ends lost 5 bases and 5 bases, in that order; junction bases with no gene match: 8. CDR3 bases: TGTGCCAGCAGTAGCCGGGACAGGGGGTTGAACGAGCAGTACTTC. Amino acid sequence: CASSSRDRGLNEQYF.

This clonotype was recorded only once. The chain is built from TRBV6-1 and TRBJ2-7; TRBD2 is a possible D gene (6 bases). The CDR3 has 15 amino acids. Trimming stripped 5 bases from V and 6 bases from J, with 20 bases between. Germline V gives CDR1 MNHNS, CDR2 SASEGT. This CDR3 reads CASSPREGSPSEQYF. As DNA, the CDR3 is TGTGCCAGCAGTCCGCGGGAAGGCTCTCCAAGCGAGCAGTACTTC.

The J gene is TRBJ2-1, the V gene TRBV5-1; 7 bases are shared with TRBD1. Gene TRBJ2-7 matches the end of the DNA better, so the J call may be wrong. Germline CDR1 SGHRS, CDR2 YFSETQ. The CDR3 has 15 amino acids. As DNA, the CDR3 is TGCGCCAGCAGCTACTGGACAGGACCGAACTACGAGCAGTACTTC. It codes for CASSYWTGPNYEQYF.

CDR3 sequence (DNA): TGTGCCAGCTCGGAAGACGGGTATGGCTACACCTTC. This sequence encodes CASSEDGYGYTF. V usage is TRBV18 and J usage is TRBJ1-2; D gene ambiguous. Germline CDR1 KGHSH, CDR2 LQKENI. The CDR3 loop spans 12 amino acids. Trimming removed 6 bases at V and 5 bases at J, with 10 bases between. Using reference TRBV18 and TRBJ1-2 for the parts outside the CDR3, the full variable domain is NAGVMQNPRHLVRRRGQEARLRCSPMKGHSHVYWYRQLPEEGLKFMVYLQKENIIDESGMPKERFSAEFPKEGPSILRIQQVVRGDSAAYFCASSEDGYGYTFGSGTRLTVV.

This clonotype was detected a few times. CDR3 loop: CASSYSGGSDGYTF. The CDR3 nucleotides are TGTGCCAGCAGTTACTCAGGGGGCAGTGATGGCTACACCTTC. V usage is TRBV6-5 and J usage is TRBJ1-2; the match to TRBD1 covers 7 bases. The germline V gene encodes CDR1 MNHEY and CDR2 SVGAGI. V lost 0 bases and J lost 6; bases outside the gene matches: 4. The CDR3 is made up of 14 amino acids.

V gene TRBV10-3 combines with J gene TRBJ2-3; D is unclear. CDR1 is ENHRY and CDR2 is SYGVKD in the germline V gene. The CDR3 consists of 14 residues. Trimming took off 3 bases at V and 1 base at J, with 8 bases between the two ends. The CDR3 here is CAISDFGGTDTQYF. CDR3 DNA: TGTGCCATCAGTGATTTCGGCGGCACAGATACGCAGTATTTT.

This clonotype was counted between two and nine times. The chain employs TRBV4-3 and TRBJ1-2; maybe TRBD1 (5 bases). The germline CDR1 and CDR2 sequences are LGHNA and YSLEER. The V and J ends lost 4 bases and 4 bases respectively, with 19 bases between them. The CDR3 is made up of 16 amino acids. CDR3: CASSRLNLGGGYGYTF. For the CDR3, the DNA is TGCGCCAGCAGCCGACTAAACTTGGGCGGGGGCTATGGCTACACCTTC.

This clonotype has more than one count but fewer than ten. This chain joins TRBV5-8 and TRBJ1-5; 7 positions agree with TRBD1. After removal of 4 bases from V and 4 bases from J, the junction contained 11 bases not matched to a gene. CDR1 and CDR2 (germline): SGHTS, YDEGEE. The CDR3 runs 16 residues. CDR3 residues: CASSQATGTANQPQHF. For the CDR3, the DNA is TGTGCCAGCAGCCAAGCAACTGGGACAGCAAATCAGCCCCAGCATTTT.

The table lists this clonotype with a few counts. V is TRBV20-1 and J is TRBJ2-3, with D perhaps TRBD1 (6 bases). V lost 1 base, J lost 2 bases, and 7 bases lay in between. The CDR3 totals 13 residues. Germline V lookup: CDR1 DFQATT, CDR2 SNEGSKA (reference sequence). CDR3 in DNA: TGCAGTGCTAGAGTGGGGGCCACAGATACGCAGTATTTT. Protein: CSARVGATDTQYF.

Only a few counts were recorded for this clonotype. V is TRBV30 and J is TRBJ1-1; possibly TRBD1 for D (6 bases). The CDR3 runs to 14 residues. Germline V gene data show CDR1 as GTSNPN and CDR2 as SVGIG (reference sequence). V was shortened by 5 bases and J by 6 bases, with 19 bases between the two germline ends. The CDR3 loop is CAWHGGRGISEAFF. In DNA, the CDR3 is TGTGCCTGGCACGGGGGGCGGGGGATTTCTGAAGCTTTCTTT. The full variable domain, with the rest looked up from reference TRBV30 and TRBJ1-1, is SQTIHQWPATLVQPVGSPLSLECTVEGTSNPNLYWYRQAAGRGLQLLFYSVGIGQISSEVPQNLSASRPQDRQFILSSKKLLLSDSGFYLCAWHGGRGISEAFFGQGTRLTVV.

The V gene is TRBV15, the J gene TRBJ1-3; a possible D gene is TRBD1 (5 bases). The CDR3 runs 13 residues. V was trimmed by 8 bases and J by 4 bases, leaving 12 bases between them. Germline V lookup: CDR1 LNHNV, CDR2 YYDKDF (reference sequence). CDR3 loop: CATRGLGGNTIYF. The CDR3 coding sequence is TGTGCCACCCGGGGGTTAGGGGGAAACACCATATATTTT. The variable domain in full, with the rest retrieved from reference TRBV15 and TRBJ1-3, is DAMVIQNPRYQVTQFGKPVTLSCSQTLNHNVMYWYQQKSSQAPKLLFHYYDKDFNNEADTPDNFQSRRPNTSFCFLDIRSPGLGDTAMYLCATRGLGGNTIYFGEGSWLTVV.